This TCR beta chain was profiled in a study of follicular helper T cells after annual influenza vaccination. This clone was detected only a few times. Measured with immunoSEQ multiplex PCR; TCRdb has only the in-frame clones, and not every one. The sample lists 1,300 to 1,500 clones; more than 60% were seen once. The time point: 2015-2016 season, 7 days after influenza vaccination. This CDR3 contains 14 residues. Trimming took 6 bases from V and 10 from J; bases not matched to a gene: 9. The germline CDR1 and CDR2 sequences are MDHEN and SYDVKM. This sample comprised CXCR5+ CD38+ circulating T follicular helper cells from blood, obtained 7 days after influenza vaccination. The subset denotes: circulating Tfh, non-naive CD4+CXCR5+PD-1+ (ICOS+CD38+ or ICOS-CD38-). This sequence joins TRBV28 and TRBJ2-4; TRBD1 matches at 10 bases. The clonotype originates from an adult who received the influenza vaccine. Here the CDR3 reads CASSTPGTGEIQYF. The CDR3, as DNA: TGTGCCAGCAGCACCCCCGGGACAGGGGAGATTCAGTACTTC.